This entry lists 2 T cell receptor beta chains sequenced from one sample in a study of blood T cell repertoires in COVID-19. The data were produced by immunoSEQ multiplex PCR, yet TCRdb's version contains in-frame clones alone and is incomplete. The sample lists just over 60,000 clones, 70% to 80% occurring once. Sample: peripheral blood. These receptors all come from a man aged 55 to 70 with acute or convalescent COVID-19.

This clone showed up just once. The chain links TRBV24-1 to TRBJ1-5, with 8 bases lining up with TRBD1. The junction had 4 bases not matched to a gene; V was cut back by 2 bases and J by 11 bases. There are 13 residues in the CDR3. In germline, CDR1 is KGHDR, CDR2 SFDVKD. CDR3 loop: CATSDSSDRAQHF. Here the CDR3 DNA reads TGTGCCACCAGTGATTCGTCGGACAGGGCCCAGCATTTT.

The chain couples TRBV6-6 to TRBJ1-5; 7 bases match TRBD1. Trimming took 6 bases from V and 7 from J; bases not matched to a gene: 9. This CDR3 spans 14 amino acids. CDR1 and CDR2 from the germline V gene are MNHNY and SVGAGI (reference sequence). As DNA, the CDR3 is TGTGCCAGCAGCGACAGGGTGATGGAGCAGCCCCAGCATTTT. It translates to CASSDRVMEQPQHF.